This T cell receptor beta chain comes out of a study of PD-L1 blockade in urothelial cancer. Study information: Atezolizumab therapy began for patients in about 2014, dosed at 1,200 mg intravenously every 3 weeks. A median approximately 150,000 T cells were found in blood samples. Blood was subjected to analysis at 3 weeks (second dose) and 6 weeks following treatment start.

This CDR3 is built from 14 residues. V lost 1 base and J lost 5, with 10 bases in between. Germline values: CDR1 SGHVS, CDR2 FNYEAQ. Regarding time point: pretreatment peripheral blood. Synthetic spike-ins, TCR analog templates, were added into each PCR. The protocol was immunoSEQ multiplex PCR, while the TCRdb copy is restricted to in-frame clones and leaves out a portion. Found here are about 130,000 clones, about 81% of them singletons; the top ten hold 3.2%. Sequenced material: PBMCs, taken around atezolizumab (anti-PD-L1) treatment. This sequence was found in a man between 50 and 59 years old with urothelial cancer. This chain joins TRBV7-6 and TRBJ2-3; D ambiguous. The CDR3 loop reads CASSLDGGGDTQYF. CDR3 nucleotide sequence: TGTGCCAGCAGCTTAGATGGCGGCGGAGATACGCAGTATTTT.